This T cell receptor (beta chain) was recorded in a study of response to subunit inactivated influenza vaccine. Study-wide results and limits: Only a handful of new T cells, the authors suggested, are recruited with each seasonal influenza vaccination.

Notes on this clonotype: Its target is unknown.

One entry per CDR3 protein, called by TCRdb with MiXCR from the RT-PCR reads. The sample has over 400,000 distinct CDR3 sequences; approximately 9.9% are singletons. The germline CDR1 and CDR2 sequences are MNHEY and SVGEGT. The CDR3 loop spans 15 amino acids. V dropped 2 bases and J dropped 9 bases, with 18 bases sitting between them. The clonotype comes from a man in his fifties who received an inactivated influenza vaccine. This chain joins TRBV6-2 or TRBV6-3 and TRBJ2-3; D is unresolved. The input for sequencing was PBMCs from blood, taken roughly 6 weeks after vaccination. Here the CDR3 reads CASSYAQSTSGTQYF. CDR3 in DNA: TGTGCCAGCAGTTACGCCCAATCGACCTCAGGCACGCAGTATTTT.